This entry lists 22 T cell receptor beta chains sequenced from one sample in a study of blood T cell repertoires in COVID-19. The method was immunoSEQ multiplex PCR; TCRdb's version includes in-frame clones alone and lacks a portion of them. The sample holds 200,000 or so clones, roughly 80% seen once. The sequenced material came from peripheral blood. The receptors were gathered from a human donor in a cohort sampled during active COVID-19.

This clone was recorded a few times. The gene calls are TRBV4-2 and TRBJ1-3; the D gene is possibly TRBD1 (5 bases). Germline V gives CDR1 LGHNA, CDR2 YNFKEQ. The V end was cut by 8 bases, the J end by 2 bases, with 19 bases between. The CDR3 is 16 residues long. The CDR3 loop reads CASGGVGRFTGNTIYF. The CDR3, as DNA: TGTGCCAGCGGGGGGGTAGGGCGGTTTACTGGAAACACCATATATTTT.

V is TRBV30 and J is TRBJ1-5, with D possibly being TRBD1 (6 bases). Per germline, CDR1 GTSNPN and CDR2 SVGIG (reference sequence). The CDR3 totals 13 residues. Trimming left V 4 bases short and J 3 bases short, with 10 bases between. CDR3 nucleotides: TGTGCCTGGACCGGACAGTCCAATCAGCCCCAGCATTTT. This gives the protein CAWTGQSNQPQHF. Full variable domain (remainder filled in from reference TRBV30 and TRBJ1-5): SQTIHQWPATLVQPVGSPLSLECTVEGTSNPNLYWYRQAAGRGLQLLFYSVGIGQISSEVPQNLSASRPQDRQFILSSKKLLLSDSGFYLCAWTGQSNQPQHFGDGTRLSIL.

The V and J genes are TRBV6-5 and TRBJ1-5, with D tentatively TRBD1 (5 bases). V lost 8 bases and J 0 bases, leaving 14 bases between the germline ends. Germline CDR1 MNHEY, CDR2 SVGAGI. CDR3 length: 15 residues. CDR3 in DNA: TGTGCCAGCGTCGGCAGGGCGAATAGCAATCAGCCCCAGCATTTT. Residues: CASVGRANSNQPQHF.

The V and J genes are TRBV5-1 and TRBJ1-1, with D possibly matching TRBD1 (5 bases). This CDR3 comprises 15 residues. V shed 0 bases and J shed 7 bases, with 16 bases lying between them. The germline V gene encodes CDR1 SGHRS and CDR2 YFSETQ. CDR3 sequence (DNA): TGCGCCAGCAGCTTGGCTCAGGGTAAAACCCTTGAAGCTTTCTTT. Translation: CASSLAQGKTLEAFF.

This clone appeared a single time. This sequence joins TRBV2 and TRBJ1-2; no clear D. Per germline, CDR1 SNHLY and CDR2 FYNNEI. V lost 7 bases and J 1 base, leaving 13 bases between the germline ends. The CDR3 totals 14 residues. For the CDR3, the DNA is TGTGCCAGCACGGGAGACACGCATAACTATGGCTACACCTTC. This codes for CASTGDTHNYGYTF. Complete variable domain (other parts from reference TRBV2 and TRBJ1-2): EPEVTQTPSHQVTQMGQEVILRCVPISNHLYFYWYRQILGQKVEFLVSFYNNEISEKSEIFDDQFSVERPDGSNFTLKIRSTKLEDSAMYFCASTGDTHNYGYTFGSGTRLTVV.

The rearrangement joins TRBV7-2 to TRBJ2-3; 7 bases agree with TRBD1. The CDR3 contains 15 residues. J lost 5 bases, V lost 5 bases, and 10 bases had no gene match. Germline CDR1 SGHTA, CDR2 FQGNSA. The CDR3 DNA reads as TGTGCCAGCAGCCCGACAGGGTTTGCACTAGATACGCAGTATTTT. Protein sequence: CASSPTGFALDTQYF. Looking up the rest from reference TRBV7-2 and TRBJ2-3 gives the full variable domain: GAGVSQSPSNKVTEKGKDVELRCDPISGHTALYWYRQSLGQGLEFLIYFQGNSAPDKSGLPSDRFSAERTGGSVSTLTIQRTQQEDSAVYLCASSPTGFALDTQYFGPGTRLTVL.

As DNA, the CDR3 is TGTGCCAGCAGCTTCTTGAGCGGGAGAAAAGTCGATACGCAGTATTTT. This encodes CASSFLSGRKVDTQYF. The genes are TRBV11-2 and TRBJ2-3, with 8 bases matching TRBD2. There are 16 residues in the CDR3. CDR1 is SGHAT, CDR2 FQNNGV, per germline. The junction had 11 bases not matched to a gene; V was cut back by 3 bases and J by 6 bases. The variable domain in full, completed from reference TRBV11-2 and TRBJ2-3, reads EAGVAQSPRYKIIEKRQSVAFWCNPISGHATLYWYQQILGQGPKLLIQFQNNGVVDDSQLPKDRFSAERLKGVDSTLKIQPAKLEDSAVYLCASSFLSGRKVDTQYFGPGTRLTVL.

In this sample, this clone turned up a few times. The J gene is TRBJ2-2, the V gene TRBV5-1, with 7 nucleotides matching TRBD1. Per the germline V gene, CDR1 is SGHRS and CDR2 is YFSETQ. The CDR3 length is 15 residues. V lost 2 bases and J lost 6; bases outside the gene matches: 7. For the CDR3, the DNA is TGCGCCAGCAGCTTTGACAGGGTGGTGGCCGGGGAGCTGTTTTTT. Translated, it gives CASSFDRVVAGELFF.

The rearrangement links TRBV24-1 to TRBJ2-1, with 8 bases aligning to TRBD2. Germline V lookup: CDR1 KGHDR, CDR2 SFDVKD. The CDR3 spans 14 residues. The trim removed 6 bases at V and 10 bases at J, leaving 10 bases unmatched. The CDR3 DNA sequence: TGTGCCACCAGTACCTCGGGGGGGCAGGTGGAGCAGTTCTTC. Protein product: CATSTSGGQVEQFF.

This chain joins TRBV2 and TRBJ1-3; maybe TRBD1 (5 bases). Germline lookup yields CDR1 SNHLY and CDR2 FYNNEI. The CDR3 length is 16 residues. V shed 2 bases and J shed 0 bases, with 11 bases lying between them. The CDR3 DNA reads TGTGCCAGCAGTGAATCGGCAGGGTTCTCTGGAAACACCATATATTTT. Translated, it gives CASSESAGFSGNTIYF.

The gene calls are TRBV13 and TRBJ1-1; TRBD1 matches at 7 bases. Germline V gene sequence: CDR1 PRHDT, CDR2 FYEKMQ (reference sequence). The CDR3 spans 16 residues. V dropped 5 bases and J dropped 1; count of bases not matched to a gene: 10. In DNA form, the CDR3 reads TGTGCCAGCAGCCCGAGATTCAGGGGGTGGAACACTGAAGCTTTCTTT. This codes for CASSPRFRGWNTEAFF.

The CDR3: CASSSEGIPGEQYF. CDR3 DNA: TGTGCCAGCAGTTCGGAGGGCATCCCCGGCGAGCAGTACTTC. The gene calls are TRBV27 and TRBJ2-7; maybe TRBD2 (6 bases). Deletions cut 4 bases from V and 6 bases from J, with 16 bases between. This CDR3 has 14 residues. Germline V gives CDR1 MNHEY, CDR2 SMNVEV (reference sequence).

The chain couples TRBV6-5 to TRBJ1-1; possible D gene TRBD1, 5 bases. Germline CDR1 and CDR2: MNHEY and SVGAGI. The length of the CDR3 is 15 residues. The germline V and J ends were trimmed by 5 bases and 0 bases, with 13 bases remaining between them. The chain's CDR3 is CASSKTARMNTEAFF. Here the CDR3 DNA reads TGTGCCAGCAGTAAGACAGCGAGAATGAACACTGAAGCTTTCTTT.

The chain joins TRBV5-5 to TRBJ1-5, with a tentative D call TRBD1 (5 bases). V lost 3 bases and J 6 bases, leaving 16 bases between the germline ends. The CDR3 is 15 residues long. Germline CDR1 reads SGHKS; CDR2 reads YYEKEE (reference sequence). The CDR3 sequence: CASSSQGAPGQPQHF. As DNA, the CDR3 is TGTGCCAGCAGCTCCCAAGGGGCGCCGGGTCAGCCCCAGCATTTT. Full variable domain (outside the CDR3, taken from reference TRBV5-5 and TRBJ1-5): DAGVTQSPTHLIKTRGQQVTLRCSPISGHKSVSWYQQVLGQGPQFIFQYYEKEERGRGNFPDRFSARQFPNYSSELNVNALLLGDSALYLCASSSQGAPGQPQHFGDGTRLSIL.

V is TRBV19 and J is TRBJ1-5, with TRBD1 identical over 11 bases. The CDR3 consists of 20 residues. Germline CDR1 and CDR2: LNHDA and SQIVND (reference sequence). Losses at the gene ends were 3 bases for V and 1 base for J; bases not matched to a gene: 14. The chain's CDR3 is CASSITSFLGTGGSNQPQHF. The CDR3 DNA is TGTGCCAGTAGTATTACTAGCTTTCTCGGGACAGGGGGGAGCAATCAGCCCCAGCATTTT.

The chain combines TRBV10-3 with TRBJ1-2; TRBD1 agrees at 9 bases. V lost 10 bases to trimming and J lost 2 bases; unmatched junction nucleotides: 5. This CDR3 region has 13 residues. CDR1 ENHRY and CDR2 SYGVKD come from the germline V gene. CDR3 sequence (DNA): TGTGCCACCGCGACAGGGGGAAACTATGGCTACACCTTC. It encodes CATATGGNYGYTF.

The genes are TRBV20-1 and TRBJ2-5, with a possible D match to TRBD2 (5 bases). CDR3 size: 13 residues. Germline V gives CDR1 DFQATT, CDR2 SNEGSKA (reference sequence). V lost 3 bases to trimming and J lost 5 bases, with 13 bases between them. This CDR3 is CSASRSPGETQYF. Here the CDR3 DNA reads TGCAGTGCTAGTAGGTCGCCGGGGGAGACCCAGTACTTC.

The chain combines TRBV3-1 (or the pseudogene TRBV3-2) with TRBJ1-1; D is possibly TRBD1 (6 bases). With 3 bases removed from V and 4 bases from J, the gap between germline ends came to 12 bases. This CDR3 region has 14 residues. Germline lookup yields CDR1 LGHDT and CDR2 YNNKEL (reference sequence). Here the CDR3 DNA reads TGTGCCAGCAGCCAGACGGGACAAGCCACTGAAGCTTTCTTT. This codes for CASSQTGQATEAFF.

The chain joins TRBV7-6 to TRBJ1-6, with D hard to call. The CDR3 spans 12 residues. V was clipped by 5 bases and J by 14 bases, with 13 bases between them. Germline assignment: CDR1 SGHVS and CDR2 FNYEAQ. The chain's CDR3 is CASSRVGKTLHF. CDR3 nucleotides: TGTGCCAGCAGCCGAGTGGGCAAAACCCTCCACTTT.

The rearrangement links TRBV19 to TRBJ1-1; D perhaps matches TRBD1 (5 bases). V was trimmed by 4 bases and J by 0 bases, leaving 27 bases between them. Germline CDR1 and CDR2: LNHDA and SQIVND (reference sequence). The CDR3 contains 20 residues. CDR3 protein: CASSSPRGFRGGTMNTEAFF. Here the CDR3 DNA reads TGTGCCAGTAGTAGTCCCCGAGGGTTTCGGGGGGGGACCATGAACACTGAAGCTTTCTTT.

The chain employs TRBV7-2 and TRBJ1-4, with TRBD1 as a possible D gene (5 bases). In germline, CDR1 is SGHTA, CDR2 FQGNSA. Trimming removed 4 bases at V and 0 bases at J, with 9 bases between. This CDR3 has 15 residues. The CDR3 bases are TGTGCCAGCAGCTCGCCCAGGGCAACTAATGAAAAACTGTTTTTT. It encodes CASSSPRATNEKLFF. Variable domain in full (rest from reference TRBV7-2 and TRBJ1-4): GAGVSQSPSNKVTEKGKDVELRCDPISGHTALYWYRQSLGQGLEFLIYFQGNSAPDKSGLPSDRFSAERTGGSVSTLTIQRTQQEDSAVYLCASSSPRATNEKLFFGSGTQLSVL.

This rearrangement joins TRBV30 to TRBJ1-4, with unresolved D. Per the germline V gene, CDR1 is GTSNPN and CDR2 is SVGIG (reference sequence). The V gene lost 2 bases and the J gene lost 14 bases, with 15 bases spanning the gap. This CDR3 comprises 12 residues. As DNA, the CDR3 is TGTGCCTGGAGTCGGCGGGGAGAGAAGCTGTTTTTT. It codes for CAWSRRGEKLFF.